Each of the 14 T cell receptor beta chains below was sequenced from the same sample in a study of cytomegalovirus exposure and HLA in healthy donors. It was with 60 Vbeta and 13 Jbeta primers that the PCR ran. TCRdb keeps only in-frame clones here, not all; method: immunoSEQ multiplex PCR. The table includes over 150,000 clones, around 82% detected once. The sample consisted of PBMCs. The receptors were sampled from a woman aged 45-60 years in good health and CMV-seropositive.

The chain couples TRBV11-2 to TRBJ2-4, with 9 bases fitting TRBD1. J gave up 7 bases and V 4 bases, and 5 bases lay outside the gene matches. The CDR3 is 14 amino acids. The germline V gene encodes CDR1 SGHAT and CDR2 FQNNGV. The CDR3 protein is CASSSGGQGNIQYF. CDR3 nucleotides: TGTGCCAGCAGCTCGGGCGGACAGGGGAACATTCAGTACTTC.

This chain connects TRBV9 to TRBJ2-7; 8 nucleotides agree with TRBD1. CDR1 and CDR2 from the germline V gene are SGDLS and YYNGEE. The CDR3 covers 13 residues. J was trimmed by 6 bases and V by 0 bases; bases with no gene match: 2. DNA for the CDR3: TGTGCCAGCAGCGTAGCACAGGGGGGCGAGCAGTACTTC. This gives the protein CASSVAQGGEQYF.

The V and J genes are TRBV2 and TRBJ1-2, with 8 nucleotides matching TRBD1. The CDR3 totals 17 residues. Trimming removed 5 bases from V and 4 bases from J; junction bases left unmatched: 15. Germline lookup yields CDR1 SNHLY and CDR2 FYNNEI. The CDR3 DNA reads TGTGCCAGCAGTTCAGGACAGGGCCGCGCCCAAGCCTATGGCTACACCTTC. Translating it yields CASSSGQGRAQAYGYTF.

Of note for this clone: The sample carries other DNA sequences with the same CDR3. The V and J genes are TRBV5-1 and TRBJ1-5, with 7 bases fitting TRBD1. Trimming took 4 bases from V and 4 from J; bases not matched to a gene: 5. Germline lookup yields CDR1 SGHRS and CDR2 YFSETQ. The CDR3 covers 14 residues. The CDR3 spells CASSLGQANQPQHF. CDR3 in DNA: TGCGCCAGCAGCCTAGGACAGGCGAATCAGCCCCAGCATTTT.

V and J are TRBV5-1 and TRBJ1-1; D is perhaps TRBD1 (6 bases). V was pared by 3 bases and J by 4 bases, with 16 bases between. Germline lookup yields CDR1 SGHRS and CDR2 YFSETQ. The CDR3 is 15 amino acids. CDR3 amino acids: CASSSSGGPGTEAFF. The DNA for the CDR3 is TGCGCCAGCAGCTCGTCCGGGGGGCCGGGCACTGAAGCTTTCTTT. Full variable domain (rest looked up from reference TRBV5-1 and TRBJ1-1): KAGVTQTPRYLIKTRGQQVTLSCSPISGHRSVSWYQQTPGQGLQFLFEYFSETQRNKGNFPGRFSGRQFSNSRSEMNVSTLELGDSALYLCASSSSGGPGTEAFFGQGTRLTVV.

The chain couples TRBV10-2 to TRBJ2-5; 8 nucleotides match TRBD2. This CDR3 region has 13 residues. Trimming took 6 bases from V and 3 from J; bases not matched to a gene: 3. Germline V gene data show CDR1 as WSHSY and CDR2 as SAAADI. The CDR3 loop is CASRRGGKETQYF. The CDR3 coding sequence is TGCGCCAGCAGACGGGGGGGCAAAGAGACCCAGTACTTC.

The V call is TRBV10-3, the J call TRBJ2-3; D might be TRBD2 (7 bases). Trimming left V 8 bases short and J 4 bases short, with 10 bases between. This CDR3 has 12 residues. Germline loops: CDR1 ENHRY, CDR2 SYGVKD. DNA for the CDR3: TGTGCCATCGGGGGGGGCCCAGATACGCAGTATTTT. It translates to CAIGGGPDTQYF.

This chain joins TRBV9 and TRBJ1-1; D is unclear. This CDR3 has 13 residues. The V and J ends lost 6 bases and 3 bases respectively, with 12 bases between them. Germline V gene data show CDR1 as SGDLS and CDR2 as YYNGEE. The CDR3 here is CASTEMGDTEAFF. The DNA of the CDR3 is TGTGCCAGCACCGAGATGGGAGACACTGAAGCTTTCTTT.

A remark on this clone: The same CDR3 also results from other DNA sequences found in this sample. CDR3 DNA: TGTGCCAGCAGCCGGGGAGGGCGCTCCTACAATGAGCAGTTCTTC. This codes for CASSRGGRSYNEQFF. This rearrangement joins TRBV6-5 to TRBJ2-1; TRBD2 agrees at 7 bases. J was trimmed by 0 bases and V by 6 bases; bases with no gene match: 5. The CDR3 consists of 15 residues. Per the germline V gene, CDR1 is MNHEY and CDR2 is SVGAGI.

V usage is TRBV6-1 and J usage is TRBJ2-2, with D tentatively TRBD1 (6 bases). This CDR3 has 12 residues. CDR1 is MNHNS and CDR2 is SASEGT in the germline V gene. V lost 6 bases, J lost 6 bases, and 8 bases lay in between. In nucleotides, the CDR3 is TGTGCCAGCAGACAGGGCCCCGGGGAGCTGTTTTTT. Translation: CASRQGPGELFF.

The chain is built from TRBV6-1 and TRBJ1-4; no clear D gene. The CDR3 totals 15 residues. CDR1 is MNHNS and CDR2 is SASEGT in the germline V gene. The ends were cut back, 7 bases at V and 2 bases at J, with 14 bases in the middle. CDR3 protein: CASNQSPGTNEKLFF. In DNA form, the CDR3 reads TGTGCCAGCAATCAAAGCCCGGGGACTAATGAAAAACTGTTTTTT.

The chain employs TRBV16 and TRBJ2-3; the D gene is possibly TRBD2 (5 bases). Germline V gives CDR1 KGHSY, CDR2 FQNENV. CDR3 length: 15 amino acids. V gave up 0 bases and J gave up 0 bases, with 7 bases separating them. The CDR3: CASSQSRASTDTQYF. Here the CDR3 DNA reads TGTGCCAGCAGCCAATCGCGGGCTAGCACAGATACGCAGTATTTT.

The table lists this clone with a count of one. The rearrangement uses TRBV5-1 and TRBJ2-5, with TRBD1 as a possible D gene (6 bases). The germline V gene encodes CDR1 SGHRS and CDR2 YFSETQ. With 4 bases removed from V and 1 base from J, the gap between germline ends came to 11 bases. This CDR3 spans 14 amino acids. The CDR3, as DNA: TGCGCCAGCAGCCGTGGGACATCCCAAGAGACCCAGTACTTC. As protein: CASSRGTSQETQYF.

The rearrangement joins TRBV14 to TRBJ2-1; the match to TRBD1 covers 8 bases. CDR1 and CDR2 (germline): SGHDN, FVKESK. Unmatched junction bases numbered 6, after V lost 4 bases and J lost 4 bases. The CDR3 has 15 residues. In DNA, the CDR3 is TGTGCCAGCAGCCGCAGACAGGGGACGTACAATGAGCAGTTCTTC. It translates to CASSRRQGTYNEQFF. Complete variable domain (other parts from reference TRBV14 and TRBJ2-1): EAGVTQFPSHSVIEKGQTVTLRCDPISGHDNLYWYRRVMGKEIKFLLHFVKESKQDESGMPNNRFLAERTGGTYSTLKVQPAELEDSGVYFCASSRRQGTYNEQFFGPGTRLTVL.